These 12 T cell receptor beta chains share one sample of origin, sequenced in a study of cytomegalovirus exposure and HLA in healthy donors listed by TCRdb under 2017. The library was produced with the immunoSEQ multiplex PCR assay. The multiplex PCR relied on a mix of 60 forward primers for TCR Vbeta segments and 13 reverse primers for TCR Jbeta segments. Held by TCRdb, this immuneACCESS table contains in-frame sequences only and omits some clones. Under half of the omission traces to an unresolved V gene where checked; the cause of the rest is unknown. A total of some 150,000 clones appear in this sample, 70% to 80% of them only once. The top ten clonotypes cover 7.7% of the sample. Sequencing was carried out using PBMCs. These receptors originate from a man younger than 40 in good health and CMV-seropositive.

The chain links TRBV5-1 to TRBJ2-5; TRBD2 matches at 10 bases. Germline V gives CDR1 SGHRS, CDR2 YFSETQ. The CDR3 length is 15 residues. Trimming at V came to 5 bases and at J to 4 bases, leaving 8 bases not matched to a gene. CDR3 DNA sequence: TGCGCCAGCAGATTACCCGGGACTAGCGCAGAGACCCAGTACTTC. It yields the protein CASRLPGTSAETQYF.

The V call is TRBV5-6, the J call TRBJ2-7; tentative D call: TRBD1 (6 bases). From germline, CDR1 is SGHDT and CDR2 YYEEEE. V lost 1 base to trimming and J lost 2 bases, with 10 bases between them. The CDR3 length is 14 residues. CDR3 residues: CASSLSNRAYEQYF. In nucleotides, the CDR3 is TGTGCCAGCAGCTTGAGTAACAGGGCCTACGAGCAGTACTTC.

The rearrangement uses TRBV9 and TRBJ1-2, with a weak D call TRBD1 (5 bases). With 6 bases removed from V and 6 bases from J, the gap between germline ends came to 15 bases. The CDR3 runs to 13 residues. The germline V gene has CDR1 SGDLS and CDR2 YYNGEE. Here the CDR3 DNA reads TGTGCCAGCACCCTTATCGGGGGAAATGGCTACACCTTC. This codes for CASTLIGGNGYTF. The entire variable domain, with the rest obtained from reference TRBV9 and TRBJ1-2, is as follows: DSGVTQTPKHLITATGQRVTLRCSPRSGDLSVYWYQQSLDQGLQFLIQYYNGEERAKGNILERFSAQQFPDLHSELNLSSLELGDSALYFCASTLIGGNGYTFGSGTRLTVV.

The rearrangement links TRBV11-2 to TRBJ1-2; D remains unclear. Trimming pared 3 bases from V and 4 bases from J, leaving 6 bases between. The CDR3 is 12 residues long. CDR1 is SGHAT and CDR2 is FQNNGV in the germline V gene. CDR3 sequence (DNA): TGTGCCAGCAGCTTTGAGGGCTATGGCTACACCTTC. Its translation is CASSFEGYGYTF.

The chain links TRBV7-8 to TRBJ2-6; no firm D call. V gave up 5 bases and J gave up 0 bases, with 11 bases separating them. CDR1 is SGHVS and CDR2 is FQNEAQ in the germline V gene. The CDR3 spans 16 residues. The CDR3 spells CASSQWQVSGANVLTF. CDR3 sequence (DNA): TGTGCCAGCAGCCAGTGGCAGGTCTCTGGGGCCAACGTCCTGACTTTC.

CDR3 residues: CASTGGRNEKLFF. In DNA form, the CDR3 reads TGTGCCAGCACCGGCGGGCGGAATGAAAAACTGTTTTTT. The rearrangement links TRBV5-4 to TRBJ1-4; D not resolved. CDR1 is SGHNT, CDR2 YYREEE, per germline (reference sequence). The V end was cut by 6 bases, the J end by 5 bases, with 11 bases between. The CDR3 runs 13 residues.

The chain combines TRBV28 with TRBJ2-1; D is ambiguous. The CDR3 length is 13 residues. CDR1 and CDR2 (germline): MDHEN, SYDVKM. Trimming removed 5 bases at V and 5 bases at J, with 10 bases between. CDR3 nucleotide sequence: TGTGCCAGCAGTCGTTCTATGAACAATGAGCAGTTCTTC. Encoded protein: CASSRSMNNEQFF.

V is TRBV4-2 and J is TRBJ1-1; D gene uncertain. V was shortened by 1 base and J by 1 base, with 4 bases between the two germline ends. Germline V CDR1 and CDR2: LGHNA, YNFKEQ. The CDR3 has 13 amino acids. The CDR3 reads CASSQGRNTEAFF. CDR3 coding DNA: TGTGCCAGCAGCCAAGGTCGGAACACTGAAGCTTTCTTT.

The V call is TRBV29-1, the J call TRBJ2-7; TRBD2 aligns across 7 bases. The CDR3 is 15 amino acids. Trimming at V came to 6 bases and at J to 0 bases, leaving 11 bases not matched to a gene. From germline, CDR1 is SQVTM and CDR2 ANQGSEA. This CDR3 reads CSVQTSAGSSYEQYF. The CDR3 DNA reads as TGCAGCGTGCAAACCTCAGCGGGGAGCTCCTACGAGCAGTACTTC.

The J gene is TRBJ2-3, the V gene TRBV7-3, with 15 positions matching TRBD2. The CDR3 is made up of 16 amino acids. V dropped 5 bases and J dropped 6; count of bases not matched to a gene: 6. Germline V gene lookup returns CDR1 SGHTA and CDR2 FQGTGA. The CDR3 DNA reads as TGTGCCAGCAGCGTCGGGACTAGCGGGGGGAGGGATACGCAGTATTTT. Protein sequence: CASSVGTSGGRDTQYF.

Remarks on this clone: Other DNA sequences from this sample encode an identical CDR3 as well. The chain couples TRBV5-1 to TRBJ2-5; 10 bases align to TRBD2. From germline, CDR1 is SGHRS and CDR2 YFSETQ. Trimming removed 1 base from V and 2 bases from J; junction bases left unmatched: 2. The CDR3 is made up of 15 amino acids. The DNA of the CDR3 is TGCGCCAGCAGCTTGACTAGCGGGGTACAAGAGACCCAGTACTTC. It specifies CASSLTSGVQETQYF. Variable domain in full (rest from reference TRBV5-1 and TRBJ2-5): KAGVTQTPRYLIKTRGQQVTLSCSPISGHRSVSWYQQTPGQGLQFLFEYFSETQRNKGNFPGRFSGRQFSNSRSEMNVSTLELGDSALYLCASSLTSGVQETQYFGPGTRLLVL.

V gene TRBV15 combines with J gene TRBJ2-7; 9 nucleotides agree with TRBD2. The CDR3 totals 16 residues. Germline loops: CDR1 LNHNV, CDR2 YYDKDF (reference sequence). The V and J ends lost 2 bases and 0 bases, in that order; junction bases with no gene match: 5. DNA for the CDR3: TGTGCCACCAGCAGAATAGCGGGAGACCTCTCCTACGAGCAGTACTTC. Protein sequence: CATSRIAGDLSYEQYF.